Here is one T cell receptor beta chain with its context. Its antigen is as yet unknown. Drawn from each donor were roughly 10 milliliters of peripheral blood. The CDR3 totals 14 residues. Trimming removed 4 bases from V and 3 bases from J; junction bases left unmatched: 7. Per the germline V gene, CDR1 is DFQATT and CDR2 is SNEGSKA (reference sequence). Together with a sample-barcoded 5' primer, a J-beta primer mix was included in a second PCR lasting about 7 to 12 cycles. Carrying 12 random nucleotides, a template-switch adaptor labeled each individual cDNA molecule. Each CDR3 protein gets one entry after TCRdb re-called the 5' RACE reads with MiXCR. The sample shows under 1 million distinct CDR3 sequences, about 42% of them seen only once. The data derive from a study of blood T cells in healthy people across ages. Findings and limits, study-wide: Comparison with aged donors showed that long-lived donors had more naive CD4+ cells and higher diversity. Across the age range, TCR beta diversity per million T cells fell in a roughly linear way.

V and J are TRBV20-1 and TRBJ2-7; 9 bases map to TRBD1. The sample was blood. This TCR was recovered from a man in his sixties in good health. CDR3 in amino acids: CSANSGTGNYEQYF. For the CDR3, the DNA is TGCAGTGCTAATAGTGGGACAGGGAACTACGAGCAGTACTTC.